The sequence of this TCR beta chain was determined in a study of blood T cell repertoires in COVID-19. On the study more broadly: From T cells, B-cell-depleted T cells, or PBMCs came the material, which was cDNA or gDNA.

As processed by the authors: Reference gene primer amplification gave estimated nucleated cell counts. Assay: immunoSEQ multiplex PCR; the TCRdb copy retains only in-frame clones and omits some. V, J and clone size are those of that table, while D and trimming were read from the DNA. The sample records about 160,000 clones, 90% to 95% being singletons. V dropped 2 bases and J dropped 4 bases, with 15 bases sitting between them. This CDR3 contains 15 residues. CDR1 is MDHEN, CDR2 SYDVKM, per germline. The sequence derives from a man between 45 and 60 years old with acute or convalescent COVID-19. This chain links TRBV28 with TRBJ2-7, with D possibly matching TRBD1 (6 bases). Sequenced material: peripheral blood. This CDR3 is CASSLTGSNSYEQYF. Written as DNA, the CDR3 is TGTGCCAGCAGTTTAACAGGGAGTAACTCTTACGAGCAGTACTTC.